This passage covers 9 T cell receptor beta chains from one sample sequenced in a study of early T cells in non-severe SARS-CoV-2 infection. TCRdb itself ran the 5' RACE reads through MiXCR, one entry per CDR3 protein. The data show 74,000 or so distinct CDR3 sequences, 10% to 15% seen once. The sequenced sample was whole blood. These receptors originate from an adult who was a healthcare worker with PCR-confirmed SARS-CoV-2 infection or an uninfected control (not recorded which).

J is TRBJ2-7 and V is TRBV12-3 or TRBV12-4; 7 nucleotides align to TRBD2. V trimming: 7 bases; J trimming: 0 bases; junction bases outside the gene matches: 9. This CDR3 spans 15 amino acids. CDR3 coding DNA: TGTGCCAGCACCACACGGGGAGGGGCCTCCTACGAGCAGTACTTC. Translation: CASTTRGGASYEQYF.

This clonotype showed up just once. V and J are TRBV15 and TRBJ2-1; weak D call: TRBD2 (5 bases). CDR1 is LNHNV, CDR2 YYDKDF, per germline (reference sequence). V lost 0 bases and J 2 bases, leaving 8 bases between the germline ends. The CDR3 extends over 15 amino acids. CDR3 sequence (DNA): TGTGCCACCAGCAGAGATGGAGGACCCTACAATGAGCAGTTCTTC. Its protein is CATSRDGGPYNEQFF.

The chain links TRBV4-2 to TRBJ1-1, with 9 bases matching TRBD1. CDR3 size: 15 residues. The V gene's germline CDR1 is LGHNA and CDR2 YNFKEQ. J lost 3 bases, V lost 2 bases, and 4 bases had no gene match. CDR3 sequence: CASSQIGDRDTEAFF. CDR3 sequence (DNA): TGTGCCAGCAGCCAAATTGGGGACAGGGACACTGAAGCTTTCTTT.

The gene calls are TRBV15 and TRBJ2-7; D uncertain. Between the trimmed V and J ends, which lost 5 bases and 7 bases, there was a span of 15 bases. This CDR3 is 13 amino acids long. Germline V lookup: CDR1 LNHNV, CDR2 YYDKDF (reference sequence). CDR3 loop: CATSPSDVREQYF. Here the CDR3 DNA reads TGTGCCACCAGCCCGAGTGACGTTCGGGAGCAGTACTTC. Full variable domain (missing parts from reference TRBV15 and TRBJ2-7): DAMVIQNPRYQVTQFGKPVTLSCSQTLNHNVMYWYQQKSSQAPKLLFHYYDKDFNNEADTPDNFQSRRPNTSFCFLDIRSPGLGDTAMYLCATSPSDVREQYFGPGTRLTVT.

This clonotype was seen a few times. This chain joins TRBV29-1 and TRBJ2-3; D unresolved. The length of the CDR3 is 14 residues. The V and J ends lost 2 bases and 3 bases respectively, with 12 bases between them. Germline assignment: CDR1 SQVTM and CDR2 ANQGSEA. CDR3 region: CSVETQFETDTQYF. CDR3 nucleotides: TGCAGCGTTGAAACTCAGTTTGAGACAGATACGCAGTATTTT.

This clonotype was counted at least ten times. V and J are TRBV3-1 and TRBJ2-3, with D uncertain. CDR3 length equals 16 residues. Germline CDR1 and CDR2: LGHDT and YNNKEL (reference sequence). V lost 1 base and J lost 0, with 11 bases in between. CDR3 residues: CASSQVMVDSTDTQYF. CDR3 nucleotide sequence: TGTGCCAGCAGCCAAGTTATGGTGGATAGCACAGATACGCAGTATTTT.

This sequence joins TRBV29-1 and TRBJ1-1, with D tentatively TRBD1 (5 bases). V lost 8 bases, J lost 7 bases, and 20 bases lay in between. The CDR3 extends over 13 amino acids. Germline lookup yields CDR1 SQVTM and CDR2 ANQGSEA. CDR3 in DNA: TGCAGCACCACCCCTGGGGGGATCCGTGAAGCTTTCTTT. The encoded protein is CSTTPGGIREAFF.

The genes are TRBV11-3 and TRBJ2-1; maybe TRBD2 (5 bases). This CDR3 has 14 amino acids. Germline loops: CDR1 SGHNT, CDR2 YENEEA. V lost 2 bases to trimming and J lost 4 bases, with 9 bases between them. This CDR3 reads CASSLSGLYNEQFF. Written as DNA, the CDR3 is TGTGCCAGCAGCTTATCTGGACTTTACAATGAGCAGTTCTTC.

This clonotype was detected many times. The chain uses TRBV11-2 and TRBJ2-1; 9 positions match TRBD1. The CDR3 spans 14 residues. Germline trimming cut 5 bases from V and 10 bases from J; bases unmatched to any gene: 9. The germline gives CDR1 SGHAT, CDR2 FQNNGV. CDR3 amino acids: CASSVPGQGSEQFF. The CDR3 nucleotides are TGTGCCAGCAGCGTCCCGGGACAGGGTTCGGAGCAGTTCTTC.